This T cell receptor (beta chain) comes out of a study of T cells after yellow fever vaccination. In its sample, this clonotype was seen a few times. Germline V lookup: CDR1 SEHNR, CDR2 FQNEAQ (reference sequence). CDR3 length equals 13 residues. Deletions cut 5 bases from V and 7 bases from J, with 12 bases between. TCRdb itself ran the 5' RACE reads through MiXCR, one entry per CDR3 protein. Among 300,000 to 400,000 distinct CDR3 sequences listed, 8.7% were seen once. V usage is TRBV7-9 and J usage is TRBJ1-5; D gene ambiguous. Sample: PBMCs, taken on the day of the first yellow fever vaccination. The receptor was derived from a man aged 18 to 30 who received the YFV17D yellow fever vaccine. DNA for the CDR3: TGTGCCAGCAGCACTGAAGAAGGGCAGCCCCAGCATTTT. It encodes CASSTEEGQPQHF. Full variable domain (missing parts from reference TRBV7-9 and TRBJ1-5): DTGVSQNPRHKITKRGQNVTFRCDPISEHNRLYWYRQTLGQGPEFLTYFQNEAQLEKSRLLSDRFSAERPKGSFSTLEIQRTEQGDSAMYLCASSTEEGQPQHFGDGTRLSIL.